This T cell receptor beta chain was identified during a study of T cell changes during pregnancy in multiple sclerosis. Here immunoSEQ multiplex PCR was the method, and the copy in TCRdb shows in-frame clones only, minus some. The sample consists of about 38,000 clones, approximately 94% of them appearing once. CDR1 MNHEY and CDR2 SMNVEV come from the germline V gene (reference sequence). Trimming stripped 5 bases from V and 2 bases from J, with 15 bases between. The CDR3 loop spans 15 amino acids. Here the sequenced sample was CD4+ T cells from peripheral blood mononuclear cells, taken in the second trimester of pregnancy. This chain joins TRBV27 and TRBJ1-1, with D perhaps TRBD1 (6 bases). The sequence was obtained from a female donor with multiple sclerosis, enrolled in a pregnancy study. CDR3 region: CASSPDTGLNTEAFF. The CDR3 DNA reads TGTGCCAGCAGTCCGGACACAGGGCTAAACACTGAAGCTTTCTTT.